This T cell receptor (beta chain) is drawn from a study of CD8+ T cells in alopecia areata. As for the study in general: For 6 to 18 months, tofacitinib was taken, and 6 months off drug followed. General study results and limits: As there was one nonresponder, how baseline CD8+ expansion relates to response remains uncertain.

Specified treatment: oral pan-JAK inhibitor, 5-10 mg twice daily. Collected material from alopecia areata patients comprised lesional scalp punch biopsies and peripheral blood. The length of the CDR3 is 16 residues. CDR1 is SGHVS and CDR2 is FNYEAQ in the germline V gene. Trimming stripped 1 base from V and 3 bases from J, with 14 bases between. TCR sequencing used cDNA made by reverse transcription of extracted RNA. Profiled with immunoSEQ multiplex PCR; TCRdb holds only in-frame clones, not every one. The repertoire holds fewer than 100,000 clones, with around 71% as singletons. In regard to this clone: Its cognate antigen is unknown.

The clonotype comes from a human donor with alopecia areata. Specimen: CD8+ T cells sorted from blood, collected at week 44, from a patient treated with tofacitinib. This sequence joins TRBV7-6 and TRBJ2-3; D is perhaps TRBD2 (5 bases). The CDR3 reads CASSLVSRGLTDTQYF. The CDR3 bases are TGTGCCAGCAGCTTAGTTTCGCGCGGGCTTACAGATACGCAGTATTTT.